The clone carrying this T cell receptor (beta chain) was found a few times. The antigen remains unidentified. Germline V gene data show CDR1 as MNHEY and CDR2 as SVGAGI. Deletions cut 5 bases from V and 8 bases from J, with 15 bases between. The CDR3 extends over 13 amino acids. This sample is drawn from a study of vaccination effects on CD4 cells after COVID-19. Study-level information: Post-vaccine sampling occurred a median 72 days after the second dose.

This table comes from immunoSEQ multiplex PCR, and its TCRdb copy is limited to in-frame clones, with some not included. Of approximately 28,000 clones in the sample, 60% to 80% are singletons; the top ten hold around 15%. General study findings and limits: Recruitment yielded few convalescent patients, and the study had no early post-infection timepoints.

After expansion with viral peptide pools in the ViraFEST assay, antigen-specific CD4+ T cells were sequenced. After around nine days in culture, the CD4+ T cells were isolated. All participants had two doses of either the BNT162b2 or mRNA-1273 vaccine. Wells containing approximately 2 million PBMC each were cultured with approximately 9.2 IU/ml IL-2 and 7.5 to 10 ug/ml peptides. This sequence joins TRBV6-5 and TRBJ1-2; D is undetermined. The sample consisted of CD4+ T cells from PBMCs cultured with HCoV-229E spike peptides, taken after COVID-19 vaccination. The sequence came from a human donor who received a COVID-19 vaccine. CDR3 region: CASSPSPNRGYTF. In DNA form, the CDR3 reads TGTGCCAGCAGTCCAAGTCCCAACCGGGGCTACACCTTC.